This T cell receptor beta chain was documented in a study of blood T cell repertoires in COVID-19. Overall study: Italy, Spain and the United States were the sources of the convalescent and acute COVID-19 samples. Sources were T cells, B-cell-depleted T cells, or PBMCs; the material itself was cDNA or gDNA.

J gave up 3 bases and V 5 bases, and 12 bases lay outside the gene matches. This CDR3 has 16 residues. Germline V gene data show CDR1 as MDHEN and CDR2 as SYDVKM. In the authors' methods: Reference gene primer amplification in the assay estimated nucleated cell counts. TCRdb's table, derived via immunoSEQ multiplex PCR, lists solely in-frame clones and lacks some. The DNA gave D and trimming, while V, J and clone size come from that table. The sample has over 150,000 clones, about 88% seen once. The clonotype comes from a man aged 50 or older with COVID-19, enrolled during active disease. The sample taken for sequencing was peripheral blood. V and J are TRBV28 and TRBJ2-7; 8 bases agree with TRBD1. The CDR3 reads CASSTPGQGPGYEQYF. The CDR3, as DNA: TGTGCCAGCAGTACCCCTGGACAGGGTCCCGGCTACGAGCAGTACTTC. Full variable domain (outside the CDR3, taken from reference TRBV28 and TRBJ2-7): DVKVTQSSRYLVKRTGEKVFLECVQDMDHENMFWYRQDPGLGLRLIYFSYDVKMKEKGDIPEGYSVSREKKERFSLILESASTNQTSMYLCASSTPGQGPGYEQYFGPGTRLTVT.